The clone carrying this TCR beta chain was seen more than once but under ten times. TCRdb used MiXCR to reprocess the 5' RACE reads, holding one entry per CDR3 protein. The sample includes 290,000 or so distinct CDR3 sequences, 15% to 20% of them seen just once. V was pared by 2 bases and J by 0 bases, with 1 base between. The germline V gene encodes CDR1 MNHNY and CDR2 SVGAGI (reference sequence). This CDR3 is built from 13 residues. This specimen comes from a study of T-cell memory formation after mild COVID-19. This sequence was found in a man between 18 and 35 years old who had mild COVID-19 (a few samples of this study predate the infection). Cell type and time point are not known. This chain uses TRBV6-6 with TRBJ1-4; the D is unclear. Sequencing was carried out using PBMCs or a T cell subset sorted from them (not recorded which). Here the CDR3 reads CASSYATNEKLFF. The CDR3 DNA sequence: TGTGCCAGCAGTTACGCAACTAATGAAAAACTGTTTTTT.